This is a list of T cell receptor beta chains from one sample in a study of shared clonotypes between healthy human individuals. The table came from immunoSEQ multiplex PCR; TCRdb's copy has only in-frame clones and leaves some out. The sample has about 490,000 clones, about 84% seen once; the top ten hold roughly an eighth. The sequencing sample was made of PBMCs. Receptor source: a woman aged 40 to 49 in good health. Some clones in this sample may be carry-over from other donors' samples. Both conserved end residues are part of each CDR3. The order of the fields is clone size, V gene, J gene, CDR3 length, CDR3 protein. Where a row states a size, it is once, few, many or the class of an expanded clone; other rows omit it.

>NA|TRBV28|TRBJ1-3|12
CASRLDGNTIYF
>NA|TRBV2|TRBJ1-4|14
CASNTQGRNEKLFF
>NA|TRBV2|TRBJ2-7|12
CAARKQPYEQYF
>NA|TRBV2|TRBJ1-3|16
CASSLYRGSPGNTIYF
>NA|TRBV7-6|TRBJ2-2|15
CASRGADLNTGELFF
>NA|TRBV27|TRBJ2-2|14
CASRWGGFTGELFF
>NA|TRBV6-6|TRBJ1-2|16
CASSSPVRDRTYGYTF
>NA|TRBV5-8|TRBJ2-7|18
CASTRLRASGIASYEQYF
>NA|TRBV5-1|TRBJ2-3|13
CASSLAYTDTQYF
>NA|TRBV30|TRBJ1-1|14
CAWSITVMNTEAFF
>NA|TRBV28|TRBJ2-7|16
CASSPLGSGRGYEQYF
>NA|TRBV28|TRBJ2-7|15
CASGTSGSGRREQYF
>NA|TRBV5-4|TRBJ2-1|13
CASRSGLNNEQFF
>many|TRBV4-2|TRBJ2-6|17
CASSLGTGESGANVLTF
>NA|TRBV7-6|TRBJ2-1|15
CASSLGSGRWDEQFF
>NA|TRBV7-9|TRBJ2-7|17
CASSSRPLARGGYEQYF
>NA|TRBV7-9|TRBJ2-7|15
CASSFTGAFSYEQYF